Included here is one T cell receptor beta chain sequence, with context. Its antigen is as yet unknown. The sample comes from a study of T cell repertoires in cytomegalovirus infection. Study details: Recently identified HLA-C-restricted and well-studied HLA-B-restricted CMV epitopes were used. Matching HLA type, along with CMV infection, was indicated by public TCR beta signatures.

The CDR3 consists of 17 residues. The ends lost 0 bases at V and 1 base at J; junction bases unmatched: 6. Germline loops: CDR1 DFQATT, CDR2 SNEGSKA (reference sequence). Study results and limitations: There were carriers of CMV plus the relevant HLA, and cumulative public TCR beta family frequency identified them. It was HLA-C-restricted CMV-specific TCR beta clonotypes that dominated the response ex vivo.

TCRdb called the reads again in MiXCR, with one record for every CDR3 protein. The data show roughly 990,000 distinct CDR3 sequences, less than 35% seen once. This rearrangement joins TRBV20-1 to TRBJ2-5; TRBD2 matches at 12 bases. This TCR was recovered from a human donor in good health (CMV status not recorded). Some clones in this sample may be carry-over from other donors' samples. This specimen was cultured CD8+ T cells from PBMCs, taken from culture after CMV antigen stimulation. The DNA of the CDR3 is TGCAGTGCTAGAGAAGTAGGACTAGCGGGGATCCAAGAGACCCAGTACTTC. Amino acid sequence: CSAREVGLAGIQETQYF.